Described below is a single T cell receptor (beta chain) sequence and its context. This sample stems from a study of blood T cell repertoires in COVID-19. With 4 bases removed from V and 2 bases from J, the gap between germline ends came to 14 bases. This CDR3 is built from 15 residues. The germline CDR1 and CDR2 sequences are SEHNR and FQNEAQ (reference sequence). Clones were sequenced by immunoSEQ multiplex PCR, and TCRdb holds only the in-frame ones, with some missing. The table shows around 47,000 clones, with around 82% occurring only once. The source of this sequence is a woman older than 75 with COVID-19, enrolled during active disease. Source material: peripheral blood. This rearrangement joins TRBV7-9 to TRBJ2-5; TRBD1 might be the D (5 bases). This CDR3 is CASSSWTTSQETQYF. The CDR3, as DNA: TGTGCCAGCAGCTCTTGGACAACATCACAAGAGACCCAGTACTTC.